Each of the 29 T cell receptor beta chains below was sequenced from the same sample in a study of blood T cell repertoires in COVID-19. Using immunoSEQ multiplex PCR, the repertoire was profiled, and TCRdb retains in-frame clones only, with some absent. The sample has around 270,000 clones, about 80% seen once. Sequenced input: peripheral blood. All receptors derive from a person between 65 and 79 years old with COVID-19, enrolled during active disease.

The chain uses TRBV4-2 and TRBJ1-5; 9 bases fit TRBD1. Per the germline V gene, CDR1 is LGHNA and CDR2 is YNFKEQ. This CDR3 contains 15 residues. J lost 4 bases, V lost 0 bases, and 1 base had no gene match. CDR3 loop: CASSQEGTGNQPQHF. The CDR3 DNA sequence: TGTGCCAGCAGCCAAGAAGGGACAGGGAATCAGCCCCAGCATTTT.

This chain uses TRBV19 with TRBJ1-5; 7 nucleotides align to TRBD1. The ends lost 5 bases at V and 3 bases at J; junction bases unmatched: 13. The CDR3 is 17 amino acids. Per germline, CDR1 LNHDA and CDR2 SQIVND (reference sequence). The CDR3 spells CASSQGLRDRPNQPQHF. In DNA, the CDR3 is TGTGCCAGTAGTCAGGGGTTGAGGGACAGACCCAATCAGCCCCAGCATTTT.

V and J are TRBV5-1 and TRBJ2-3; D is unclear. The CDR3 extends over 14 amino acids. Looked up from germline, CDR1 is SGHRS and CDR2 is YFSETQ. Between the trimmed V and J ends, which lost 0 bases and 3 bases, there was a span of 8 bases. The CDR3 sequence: CASSLDLVTDTQYF. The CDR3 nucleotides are TGCGCCAGCAGCTTGGATCTAGTGACAGATACGCAGTATTTT.

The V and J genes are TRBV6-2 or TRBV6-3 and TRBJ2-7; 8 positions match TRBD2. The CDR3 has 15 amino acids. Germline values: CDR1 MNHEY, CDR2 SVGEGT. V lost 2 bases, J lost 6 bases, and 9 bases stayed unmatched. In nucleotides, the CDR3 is TGTGCCAGCAGTTACGTTGCGGGAGGCCTCGGCGAGCAGTACTTC. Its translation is CASSYVAGGLGEQYF.

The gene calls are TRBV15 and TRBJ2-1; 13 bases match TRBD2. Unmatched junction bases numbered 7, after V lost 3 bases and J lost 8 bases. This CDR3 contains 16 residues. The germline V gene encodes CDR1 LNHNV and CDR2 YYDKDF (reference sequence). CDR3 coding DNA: TGTGCCACCAGCAGGTTGACTAGCGGGGGGCTGGATGAGCAGTTCTTC. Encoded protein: CATSRLTSGGLDEQFF.

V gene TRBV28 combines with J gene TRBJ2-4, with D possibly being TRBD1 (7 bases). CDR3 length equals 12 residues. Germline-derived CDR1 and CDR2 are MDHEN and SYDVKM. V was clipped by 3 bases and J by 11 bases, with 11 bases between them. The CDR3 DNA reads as TGTGCCAGCAGTTTGGGCAGGGGGGTTCAGTACTTC. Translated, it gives CASSLGRGVQYF.

CDR3 bases: TGTGCCAGCAGCCTGGGGACAGGCTACAATGAGCAGTTCTTC. It specifies CASSLGTGYNEQFF. The V gene is TRBV14, the J gene TRBJ2-1; 8 bases match TRBD1. The germline gives CDR1 SGHDN, CDR2 FVKESK. The CDR3 loop spans 14 amino acids. After removal of 4 bases from V and 3 bases from J, the junction contained 2 bases not matched to a gene.

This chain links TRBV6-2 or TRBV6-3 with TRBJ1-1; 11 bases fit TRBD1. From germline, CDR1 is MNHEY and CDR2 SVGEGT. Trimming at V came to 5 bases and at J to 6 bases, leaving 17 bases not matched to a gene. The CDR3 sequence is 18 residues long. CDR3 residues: CASSTRRTGGVGSAEAFF. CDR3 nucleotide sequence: TGTGCCAGCAGTACGCGAAGGACAGGGGGCGTCGGGTCCGCTGAAGCTTTCTTT.

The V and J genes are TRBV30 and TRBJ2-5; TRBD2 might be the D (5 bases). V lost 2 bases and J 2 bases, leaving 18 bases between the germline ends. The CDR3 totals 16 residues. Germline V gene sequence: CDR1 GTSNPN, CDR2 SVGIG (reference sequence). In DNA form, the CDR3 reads TGTGCCTGGAGTTTTTGGAGGAGGAGTTCGCAAGAGACCCAGTACTTC. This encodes CAWSFWRRSSQETQYF.

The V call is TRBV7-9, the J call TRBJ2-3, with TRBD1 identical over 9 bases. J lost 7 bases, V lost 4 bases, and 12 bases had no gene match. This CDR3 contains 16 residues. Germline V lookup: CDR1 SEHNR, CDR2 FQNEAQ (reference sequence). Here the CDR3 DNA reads TGTGCCAGCAGCTATCCGGGACAGGGCGGCCCACATACGCAGTATTTT. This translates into CASSYPGQGGPHTQYF.

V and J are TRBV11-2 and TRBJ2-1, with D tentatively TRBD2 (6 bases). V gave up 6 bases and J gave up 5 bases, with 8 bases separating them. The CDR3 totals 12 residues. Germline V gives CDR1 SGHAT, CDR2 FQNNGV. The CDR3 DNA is TGTGCCAGCAGAAGGAGGGACAATGAGCAGTTCTTC. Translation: CASRRRDNEQFF.

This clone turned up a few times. The CDR3 reads CASSLTPGTDSPLHF. For the CDR3, the DNA is TGTGCCAGCAGCTTGACTCCCGGGACAGATTCACCCCTCCACTTT. The chain couples TRBV5-6 to TRBJ1-6; 7 bases are shared with TRBD1. CDR3 length: 15 residues. V gave up 1 base and J gave up 8 bases; unmatched junction bases: 6. Per germline, CDR1 SGHDT and CDR2 YYEEEE.

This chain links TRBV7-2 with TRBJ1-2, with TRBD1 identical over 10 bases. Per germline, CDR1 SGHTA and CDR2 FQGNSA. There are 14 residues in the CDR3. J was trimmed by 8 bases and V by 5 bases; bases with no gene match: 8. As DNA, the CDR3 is TGTGCCAGCAGCCCGGGACAGGGGCGAGTCGGCTACACCTTC. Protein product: CASSPGQGRVGYTF.

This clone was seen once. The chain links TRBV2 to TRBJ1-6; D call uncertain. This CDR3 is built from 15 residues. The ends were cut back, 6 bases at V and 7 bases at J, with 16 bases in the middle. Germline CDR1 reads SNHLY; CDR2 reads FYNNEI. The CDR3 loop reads CASSGRRVGNSPLHF. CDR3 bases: TGTGCCAGCAGCGGGCGGAGGGTAGGCAATTCACCCCTCCACTTT.

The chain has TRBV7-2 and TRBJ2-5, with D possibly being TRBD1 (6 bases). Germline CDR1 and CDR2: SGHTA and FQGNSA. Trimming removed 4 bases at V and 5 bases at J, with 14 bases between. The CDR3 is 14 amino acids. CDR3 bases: TGTGCCAGCAGCTACGGACAGATAACTGAGACCCAGTACTTC. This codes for CASSYGQITETQYF.

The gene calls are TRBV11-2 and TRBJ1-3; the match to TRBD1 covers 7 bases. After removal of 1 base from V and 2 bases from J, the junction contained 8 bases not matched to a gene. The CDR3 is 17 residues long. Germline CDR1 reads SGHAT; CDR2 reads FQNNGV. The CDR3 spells CASSLGLLTGPGNTIYF. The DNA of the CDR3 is TGTGCCAGCAGCTTAGGCCTCTTGACAGGGCCTGGAAACACCATATATTTT.

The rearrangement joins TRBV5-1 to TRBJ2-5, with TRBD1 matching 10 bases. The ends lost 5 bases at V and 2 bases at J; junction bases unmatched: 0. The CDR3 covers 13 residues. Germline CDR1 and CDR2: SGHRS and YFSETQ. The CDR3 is CASRDRGQETQYF. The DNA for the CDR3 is TGCGCCAGCAGGGACAGGGGGCAAGAGACCCAGTACTTC.

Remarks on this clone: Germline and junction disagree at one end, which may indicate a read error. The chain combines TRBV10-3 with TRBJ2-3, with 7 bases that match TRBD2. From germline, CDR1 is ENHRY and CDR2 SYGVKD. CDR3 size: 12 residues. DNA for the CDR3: TGTGCCACCCACGACCCCGCTGGACTAGGGCATTTT. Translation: CATHDPAGLGHF.

The CDR3 spells CASSFRQGYQPQHF. CDR3 sequence (DNA): TGTGCCAGCAGTTTTAGGCAGGGGTATCAGCCCCAGCATTTT. J is TRBJ1-5 and V is TRBV28; TRBD1 might be the D (6 bases). Trimming took off 3 bases at V and 5 bases at J, with 11 bases between the two ends. The CDR3 spans 14 residues. CDR1 is MDHEN and CDR2 is SYDVKM in the germline V gene.

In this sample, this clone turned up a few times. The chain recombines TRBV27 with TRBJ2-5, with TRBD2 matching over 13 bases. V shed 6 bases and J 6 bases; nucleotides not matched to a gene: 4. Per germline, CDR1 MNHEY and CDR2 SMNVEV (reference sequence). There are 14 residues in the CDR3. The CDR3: CASRLAGGPKTQYF. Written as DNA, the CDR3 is TGTGCCAGCAGACTAGCGGGGGGGCCGAAGACCCAGTACTTC.

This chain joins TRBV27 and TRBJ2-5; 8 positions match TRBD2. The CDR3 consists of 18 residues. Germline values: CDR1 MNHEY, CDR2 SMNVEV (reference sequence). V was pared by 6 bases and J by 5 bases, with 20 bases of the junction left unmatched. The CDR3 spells CASSYVGLAGPRGETQYF. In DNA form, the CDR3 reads TGTGCCAGCAGCTATGTAGGGCTAGCGGGTCCAAGAGGGGAGACCCAGTACTTC.

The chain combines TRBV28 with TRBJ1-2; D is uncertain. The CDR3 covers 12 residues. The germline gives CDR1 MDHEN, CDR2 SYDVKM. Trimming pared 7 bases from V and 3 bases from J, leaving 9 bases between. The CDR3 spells CASTNTDYGYTF. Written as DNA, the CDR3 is TGTGCCAGCACCAACACCGACTATGGCTACACCTTC.

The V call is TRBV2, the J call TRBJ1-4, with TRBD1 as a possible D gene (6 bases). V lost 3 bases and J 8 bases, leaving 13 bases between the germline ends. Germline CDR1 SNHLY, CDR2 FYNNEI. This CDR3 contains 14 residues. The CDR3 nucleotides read TGTGCCAGCAGTGAGGGCAGGGGTCGGGAAAAACTGTTTTTT. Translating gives CASSEGRGREKLFF.

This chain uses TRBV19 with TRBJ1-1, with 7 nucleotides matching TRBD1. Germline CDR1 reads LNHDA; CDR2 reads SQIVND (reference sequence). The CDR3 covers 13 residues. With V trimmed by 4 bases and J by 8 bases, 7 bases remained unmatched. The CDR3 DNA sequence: TGTGCCAGTAGTACCCAAACAGGGGCCGAAGCTTTCTTT. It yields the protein CASSTQTGAEAFF.

The CDR3 loop is CASSLTRSKDTEAFF. DNA of the CDR3: TGTGCCAGCAGCTTAACGCGGAGCAAGGACACTGAAGCTTTCTTT. The chain employs TRBV7-2 and TRBJ1-1; D is unresolved. This CDR3 region has 15 residues. The germline gives CDR1 SGHTA, CDR2 FQGNSA. Between the trimmed V and J ends, which lost 2 bases and 3 bases, there was a span of 13 bases.

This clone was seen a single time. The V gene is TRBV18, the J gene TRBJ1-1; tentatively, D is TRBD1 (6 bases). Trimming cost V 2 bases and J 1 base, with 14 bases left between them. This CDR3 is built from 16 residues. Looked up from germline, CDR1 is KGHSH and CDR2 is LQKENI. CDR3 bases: TGTGCCAGCTCACCATTCGCGCAGGGGACGAACACTGAAGCTTTCTTT. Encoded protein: CASSPFAQGTNTEAFF.

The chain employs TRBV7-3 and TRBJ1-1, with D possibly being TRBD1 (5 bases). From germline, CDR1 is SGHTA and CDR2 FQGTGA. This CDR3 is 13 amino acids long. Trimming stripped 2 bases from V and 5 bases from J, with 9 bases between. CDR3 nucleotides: TGTGCCAGCAGCTTACACTCAGGGACTGAAGCTTTCTTT. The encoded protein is CASSLHSGTEAFF.

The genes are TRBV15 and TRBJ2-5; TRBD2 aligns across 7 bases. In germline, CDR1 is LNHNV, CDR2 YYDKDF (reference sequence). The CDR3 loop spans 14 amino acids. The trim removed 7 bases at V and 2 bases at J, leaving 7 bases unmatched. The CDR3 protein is CATNEGGWQETQYF. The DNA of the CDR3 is TGTGCCACCAACGAGGGAGGGTGGCAAGAGACCCAGTACTTC.

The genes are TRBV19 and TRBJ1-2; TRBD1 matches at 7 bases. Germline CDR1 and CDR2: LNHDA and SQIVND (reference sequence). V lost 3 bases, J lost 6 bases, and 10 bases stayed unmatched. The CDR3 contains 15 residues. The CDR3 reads CASSIFPTGEDGYTF. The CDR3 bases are TGTGCCAGTAGTATTTTCCCTACAGGGGAGGATGGCTACACCTTC.